The 32 T cell receptor beta chains in this list originate from one sample, sequenced in a study of blood T cells in healthy people across ages. Using a J-beta primer mix together with a sample-barcoded 5' primer, a second PCR was run for roughly 6 to 12 cycles. TCRdb re-called the 5' RACE reads through MiXCR, storing one row per CDR3 protein. The sample lists fewer than 900,000 distinct CDR3 sequences, about half occurring once. The specimen sequenced was blood. The source is a woman aged 55 to 70 in good health.

The chain has TRBV2 and TRBJ2-2; 10 bases map to TRBD2. The junction had 15 bases not matched to a gene; V was cut back by 6 bases and J by 5 bases. This CDR3 is built from 18 residues. The V gene's germline CDR1 is SNHLY and CDR2 FYNNEI. This CDR3 reads CASSPPPGAGGRTGELFF. The CDR3 bases are TGTGCCAGCAGCCCCCCTCCAGGAGCGGGAGGGAGAACCGGGGAGCTGTTTTTT.

The CDR3 is CASSVSGRGTDTQYF. CDR3 in DNA: TGTGCCAGCAGCGTGAGCGGGAGGGGCACAGATACGCAGTATTTT. The V gene is TRBV9, the J gene TRBJ2-3; TRBD2 matches 10 bases. From germline, CDR1 is SGDLS and CDR2 YYNGEE. With V trimmed by 2 bases and J by 1 base, 1 base remained unmatched. The CDR3 covers 15 residues.

The chain recombines TRBV12-2 with TRBJ2-1; the DNA was not used to check the table's D call, TRBD2. TRBV12-2 constitutes a pseudogene. CDR3 size: 21 residues. The CDR3 is CASRLGGPRPGGTSNYNEQFF. CDR3 DNA sequence: TGTGCAAGTCGCTTAGGCGGGCCCCGGCCGGGGGGGACGAGTAACTACAATGAGCAGTTCTTC.

The rearrangement links TRBV18 to TRBJ1-3; D may be TRBD1 (5 bases). The CDR3 sequence is 16 residues long. Deletions cut 2 bases from V and 1 base from J, with 12 bases between. CDR1 and CDR2 from the germline V gene are KGHSH and LQKENI. The CDR3 loop reads CASSPAGIGSGNTIYF. CDR3 DNA: TGTGCCAGCTCACCAGCAGGGATTGGGTCTGGAAACACCATATATTTT.

The chain couples TRBV9 to TRBJ2-1; TRBD2 agrees at 7 bases. This CDR3 contains 15 residues. Germline V CDR1 and CDR2: SGDLS, YYNGEE. J lost 4 bases, V lost 0 bases, and 4 bases had no gene match. For the CDR3, the DNA is TGTGCCAGCAGCGTAGACGTGGGAGGGTACAATGAGCAGTTCTTC. Translated: CASSVDVGGYNEQFF.

This clonotype occurred once. The chain links TRBV12-3 or TRBV12-4 to TRBJ1-3; TRBD1 might be the D (6 bases). V was trimmed by 7 bases and J by 3 bases, leaving 13 bases between them. This CDR3 spans 14 amino acids. The CDR3 loop reads CASTPRGGGNTIYF. The DNA of the CDR3 is TGTGCCAGCACTCCCAGGGGAGGTGGAAACACCATATATTTT.

The gene calls are TRBV5-6 and TRBJ2-1; no clear D. The J call may be incorrect, as the DNA end agrees better with TRBJ2-7. Germline CDR1 and CDR2: SGHDT and YYEEEE. This CDR3 is built from 15 residues. The CDR3 is CASSLEPGVYNEQYF. DNA for the CDR3: TGTGCCAGCAGCTTGGAACCGGGTGTCTACAATGAGCAGTACTTC.

The chain uses TRBV28 and TRBJ2-3; tentatively, D is TRBD1 (6 bases). The CDR3 runs 13 residues. Germline V gene lookup returns CDR1 MDHEN and CDR2 SYDVKM. Trimming removed 5 bases at V and 3 bases at J, with 9 bases between. This CDR3 reads CASSTGKTDTQYF. CDR3 bases: TGTGCCAGCAGTACAGGGAAAACAGATACGCAGTATTTT.

This chain joins TRBV4-2 and TRBJ2-3; 9 nucleotides match TRBD2. The trim removed 0 bases at V and 9 bases at J, leaving 13 bases unmatched. Germline V gives CDR1 LGHNA, CDR2 YNFKEQ. The CDR3 consists of 17 residues. The CDR3 loop reads CASSQDPQTSGTVTQYF. The CDR3 coding sequence is TGTGCCAGCAGCCAAGATCCCCAGACTAGCGGTACGGTGACGCAGTATTTT.

The rearrangement joins TRBV7-2 to TRBJ2-4, with 7 bases fitting TRBD1. The germline CDR1 and CDR2 sequences are SGHTA and FQGNSA. There are 14 residues in the CDR3. With 4 bases clipped from V and 4 bases from J, the junction kept 4 bases outside the gene matches. CDR3 protein: CASSYDRAKNIQYF. CDR3 coding DNA: TGTGCCAGCAGCTACGACAGGGCGAAAAACATTCAGTACTTC.

The chain uses TRBV7-2 and TRBJ1-2; D is uncertain. V was trimmed by 6 bases and J by 8 bases, leaving 10 bases between them. The CDR3 consists of 11 residues. Germline V gene sequence: CDR1 SGHTA, CDR2 FQGNSA. Here the CDR3 reads CASRLTRGYTF. DNA for the CDR3: TGTGCCAGCAGACTGACCCGAGGCTACACCTTC.

This chain uses TRBV7-2 with TRBJ1-1; D is unresolved. This CDR3 spans 15 amino acids. V lost 5 bases to trimming and J lost 1 base, with 14 bases between them. CDR1 is SGHTA, CDR2 FQGNSA, per germline. CDR3 protein: CASSVRWTENTEAFF. The CDR3, as DNA: TGTGCCAGCAGCGTCCGGTGGACGGAGAACACTGAAGCTTTCTTT.

This clonotype turned up a few times. The V and J genes are TRBV29-1 and TRBJ2-6; D is unclear. The CDR3 runs to 13 residues. Between the trimmed V and J ends, which lost 6 bases and 2 bases, there was a span of 8 bases. Germline CDR1 reads SQVTM; CDR2 reads ANQGSEA. The CDR3 here is CSVDLAGANVLTF. DNA of the CDR3: TGCAGCGTCGATCTTGCTGGGGCCAACGTCCTGACTTTC.

V is TRBV4-3 and J is TRBJ2-3, with D possibly being TRBD2 (5 bases). Deletions cut 0 bases from V and 3 bases from J, with 10 bases between. The germline gives CDR1 LGHNA, CDR2 YSLEER. The CDR3 length is 15 residues. CDR3 region: CASSQEPLGTDTQYF. DNA of the CDR3: TGCGCCAGCAGCCAAGAACCACTAGGGACAGATACGCAGTATTTT.

This chain uses TRBV25-1 with TRBJ2-7; 12 bases agree with TRBD2. V lost 6 bases, J lost 7 bases, and 7 bases stayed unmatched. The CDR3 totals 14 residues. Germline CDR1 MGHDK, CDR2 SYGVNS. Written as DNA, the CDR3 is TGTGCCAGCAGGGATACTAGCGGGAGGACGGAGCAGTACTTC. It translates to CASRDTSGRTEQYF.

The chain couples TRBV30 to TRBJ2-6, with D hard to call. Germline V CDR1 and CDR2: GTSNPN, SVGIG (reference sequence). This CDR3 spans 12 amino acids. Trimming shortened V by 4 bases and J by 2 bases, and 3 bases separated the two germline ends. In nucleotides, the CDR3 is TGTGCCTGGACCCCTGGGGCCAACGTCCTGACTTTC. Amino acid sequence: CAWTPGANVLTF.

This chain links TRBV3-1 with TRBJ2-1; TRBD2 agrees at 9 bases. The CDR3 is 16 residues long. Germline CDR1 and CDR2: LGHDT and YNNKEL (reference sequence). Losses at the gene ends were 4 bases for V and 6 bases for J; bases not matched to a gene: 10. CDR3 amino acids: CASSLTSGVGPNEQFF. The DNA of the CDR3 is TGTGCCAGCAGCCTGACTAGCGGAGTGGGGCCCAATGAGCAGTTCTTC.

In its sample, this clonotype was seen a few times. The chain links TRBV5-6 to TRBJ2-3; 8 bases agree with TRBD2. The J segment lost 11 bases and the V segment lost 4 bases, leaving 6 bases of the junction unmatched. The length of the CDR3 is 12 residues. The germline gives CDR1 SGHDT, CDR2 YYEEEE. CDR3 residues: CASSAGLGKQYF. As DNA, the CDR3 is TGTGCCAGCAGCGCGGGACTAGGGAAGCAGTATTTT.

Ten or more counts support this clonotype. This rearrangement joins TRBV9 to TRBJ1-1, with TRBD1 identical over 8 bases. Germline V gene sequence: CDR1 SGDLS, CDR2 YYNGEE. Trimming took 4 bases from V and 7 from J; bases not matched to a gene: 12. CDR3 length: 15 amino acids. The CDR3 sequence is CASSLSTGGVSEAFF. The CDR3 coding sequence is TGTGCCAGCAGCTTATCCACAGGGGGAGTAAGTGAAGCTTTCTTT.

The chain is built from TRBV6-6 and TRBJ2-1; TRBD2 aligns across 11 bases. Per germline, CDR1 MNHNY and CDR2 SVGAGI (reference sequence). The length of the CDR3 is 16 residues. Trimming removed 6 bases from V and 10 bases from J; junction bases left unmatched: 14. CDR3 nucleotides: TGTGCCAGCAGACCACGCTTAGCGGGAGGGCCGGGGGAGCAGTTCTTC. Amino acid sequence: CASRPRLAGGPGEQFF.

V gene TRBV9 combines with J gene TRBJ2-1, with D maybe TRBD1 (7 bases). The CDR3 is 15 residues long. Germline V gives CDR1 SGDLS, CDR2 YYNGEE. V lost 3 bases and J 8 bases, leaving 18 bases between the germline ends. The CDR3 DNA is TGTGCCAGCAGCGAGACAGGGTTCGGAGGGGATGAGCAGTTCTTC. Residues: CASSETGFGGDEQFF.

The CDR3 DNA reads TGTGCCAGCAGCTTGGCCGGGGGGGCAAAAGACATTCAGTACTTC. Translated, it gives CASSLAGGAKDIQYF. The chain is built from TRBV5-6 and TRBJ2-4, with 8 bases fitting TRBD2. V trimming: 0 bases; J trimming: 8 bases; junction bases outside the gene matches: 7. CDR3 length equals 15 residues. In germline, CDR1 is SGHDT, CDR2 YYEEEE.

The chain recombines TRBV5-1 with TRBJ1-5; D gene unclear. The CDR3 is made up of 14 amino acids. Germline CDR1 is SGHRS and CDR2 is YFSETQ. Trimming shortened V by 0 bases and J by 4 bases, and 8 bases separated the two germline ends. In nucleotides, the CDR3 is TGCGCCAGCAGCTTGGATACGGGGAATCAGCCCCAGCATTTT. Its translation is CASSLDTGNQPQHF.

CDR3 sequence reads: CASSVDTNYGYTF. Here the CDR3 DNA reads TGTGCCAGCAGCGTTGACACGAACTATGGCTACACCTTC. The chain employs TRBV5-6 and TRBJ1-2; D remains unclear. The V gene lost 4 bases and the J gene lost 2 bases, with 9 bases spanning the gap. CDR3 size: 13 residues. Germline V gene lookup returns CDR1 SGHDT and CDR2 YYEEEE. The full variable domain, completed using reference TRBV5-6 and TRBJ1-2, is DAGVTQSPTHLIKTRGQQVTLRCSPKSGHDTVSWYQQALGQGPQFIFQYYEEEERQRGNFPDRFSGHQFPNYSSELNVNALLLGDSALYLCASSVDTNYGYTFGSGTRLTVV.

V gene TRBV20-1 combines with J gene TRBJ2-3, with 9 bases identical to TRBD2. This CDR3 spans 14 amino acids. With V trimmed by 5 bases and J by 1 base, 4 bases remained unmatched. Germline V gene data show CDR1 as DFQATT and CDR2 as SNEGSKA (reference sequence). The CDR3 sequence: CSAYPSGGTDTQYF. DNA of the CDR3: TGCAGTGCTTACCCTAGCGGGGGCACAGATACGCAGTATTTT.

There are a few counts of this clonotype. The chain couples TRBV20-1 to TRBJ2-3; TRBD2 matches at 7 bases. Germline loops: CDR1 DFQATT, CDR2 SNEGSKA (reference sequence). CDR3 length equals 15 residues. The J segment lost 3 bases and the V segment lost 2 bases, leaving 8 bases of the junction unmatched. Here the CDR3 DNA reads TGCAGTGCTAGAACGCCTAGCGGCGCGACAGATACGCAGTATTTT. Encoded protein: CSARTPSGATDTQYF.

A remark on this clonotype: A read error may explain this, as a much larger clone is one base away. The V and J genes are TRBV5-1 and TRBJ2-5; TRBD1 aligns across 10 bases. The DNA end is a closer match to TRBJ2-7, so the J assignment may be wrong. The length of the CDR3 is 15 residues. Germline CDR1 SGHRS, CDR2 YFSETQ. CDR3 in amino acids: CASSWTDRGNNEQYF. In DNA form, the CDR3 reads TGCGCCAGCAGCTGGACGGACAGGGGGAACAACGAGCAGTACTTC.

This clonotype has more than one count but fewer than ten. The CDR3 sequence: CATSDPRGPAEAFF. The CDR3 coding sequence is TGTGCCACCAGTGACCCCAGGGGGCCGGCTGAAGCTTTCTTT. This rearrangement joins TRBV24-1 to TRBJ1-1, with 8 bases fitting TRBD1. The trim removed 4 bases at V and 6 bases at J, leaving 6 bases unmatched. The CDR3 extends over 14 amino acids. Germline V gene sequence: CDR1 KGHDR, CDR2 SFDVKD.

With respect to this clonotype: Compared with germline, one end of the junction differs, possibly owing to a read error. The gene calls are TRBV2 and TRBJ2-4; 11 nucleotides line up with TRBD1. Matching the DNA end better, TRBJ2-7 makes the J call doubtful. Germline V gene sequence: CDR1 SNHLY, CDR2 FYNNEI. CDR3 size: 14 residues. CDR3 DNA sequence: TGCGCCAGCAGTGGAGCGGACAGGGGGCACGAGCAGTACTTC. It is translated as CASSGADRGHEQYF.

The CDR3 protein is CASSFGRVPSEQYF. CDR3 in DNA: TGCGCCAGCAGCTTCGGACGGGTTCCGTCCGAGCAGTACTTC. V is TRBV5-1 and J is TRBJ2-5; D not resolved. The DNA end lines up better with TRBJ2-7; the J call may be wrong. The CDR3 is 14 amino acids. CDR1 SGHRS and CDR2 YFSETQ come from the germline V gene.

This clonotype was recorded a few times. This chain connects TRBV4-2 to TRBJ2-3, with D perhaps matching TRBD1 (6 bases). V lost 3 bases to trimming and J lost 1 base, with 11 bases between them. Germline lookup yields CDR1 LGHNA and CDR2 YNFKEQ. The CDR3 runs 15 residues. The CDR3 reads CASSQTDRGTDTQYF. CDR3 nucleotides: TGTGCCAGCAGCCAGACGGACAGAGGCACAGATACGCAGTATTTT.

The chain couples TRBV7-2 to TRBJ2-7; 10 bases match TRBD2. There are 14 residues in the CDR3. V shed 6 bases, J shed 7 bases, and the junction held 9 bases outside the gene matches. In germline, CDR1 is SGHTA, CDR2 FQGNSA. The CDR3 loop reads CASSPLAGVKEQYF. Written as DNA, the CDR3 is TGTGCCAGCAGTCCTCTAGCGGGGGTGAAGGAGCAGTACTTC.